The TCR beta chain described here comes from a study of CD8+CD57+ T cells in acquired aplastic anemia. Study-wide background: Yields of DNA that came from sorted CD4+ and CD8+ cells averaged roughly 3 ug.

Patients chosen for sequencing had shown CD8+CD57+ cell expansion by flow cytometry. This clonotype has just a few counts. J lost 6 bases, V lost 0 bases, and 5 bases had no gene match. Germline V gives CDR1 MNHEY, CDR2 SMNVEV (reference sequence). CDR3 length equals 15 residues. Genomic DNA was employed as the template in profiling TCR beta VDJ and CDR3. TCRdb itself ran the reads through MiXCR, one entry per CDR3 protein. The sample gives roughly 260,000 distinct CDR3 sequences, around 46% of which show up once; over 7.5% is in the top ten. Sequenced: sorted CD4+, CD8+, or CD8+CD57+ T cells (not recorded which) from PBMCs. The receptor comes from a human donor with aplastic anemia. The V call is TRBV27, the J call TRBJ2-1; 7 bases agree with TRBD2. The CDR3 bases are TGTGCCAGCAGTTTATCCGTCGGGAGGTTCAATGAGCAGTTCTTC. This gives the protein CASSLSVGRFNEQFF.